This entry is about one TCR beta chain. Its antigen is undetermined. The V segment lost 5 bases and the J segment 2 bases; nucleotides outside the gene matches: 5. CDR3 length: 14 amino acids. CDR1 SGHTA and CDR2 FQGNSA come from the germline V gene. This record comes from a study of cytomegalovirus exposure and HLA in healthy donors. The PCR ran on 60 Vbeta and 13 Jbeta primers. Data came from immunoSEQ multiplex PCR; TCRdb stores just in-frame clones and leaves some out. The sample lists 55,000 to 70,000 clones; 60% to 75% were seen once. General study points: An ancestry cluster, one associated with Asian ancestry, reportedly showed fewer N-insertions than the approximately 670-donor mean in a later analysis. Follow-up analysis later connected one missense variant in DCLRE1C with trimming of TCR beta V- and J-genes. Presence/absence analyses supposed approximately even sequencing depth among donors.

This receptor was obtained from a woman aged 60-75 years in good health and CMV-seropositive. The chain joins TRBV7-2 to TRBJ2-7, with 8 positions matching TRBD2. Source material: PBMCs. CDR3 in DNA: TGTGCCAGCAGCCCAACTAGCGGCACCTACGAGCAGTACTTC. Protein: CASSPTSGTYEQYF. The full variable domain, its missing parts supplied by reference TRBV7-2 and TRBJ2-7, is GAGVSQSPSNKVTEKGKDVELRCDPISGHTALYWYRQSLGQGLEFLIYFQGNSAPDKSGLPSDRFSAERTGGSVSTLTIQRTQQEDSAVYLCASSPTSGTYEQYFGPGTRLTVT.